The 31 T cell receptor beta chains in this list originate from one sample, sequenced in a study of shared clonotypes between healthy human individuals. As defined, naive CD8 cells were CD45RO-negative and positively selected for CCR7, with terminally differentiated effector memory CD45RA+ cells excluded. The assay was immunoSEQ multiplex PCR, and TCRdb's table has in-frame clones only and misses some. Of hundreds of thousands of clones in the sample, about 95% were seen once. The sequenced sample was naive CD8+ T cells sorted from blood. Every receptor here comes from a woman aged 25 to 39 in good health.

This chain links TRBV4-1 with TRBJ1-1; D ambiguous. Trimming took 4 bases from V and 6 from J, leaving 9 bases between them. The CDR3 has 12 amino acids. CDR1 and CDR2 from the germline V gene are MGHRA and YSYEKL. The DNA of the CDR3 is TGCGCCAGCAGCCTAGGAGAAGCTGAAGCTTTCTTT. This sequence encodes CASSLGEAEAFF.

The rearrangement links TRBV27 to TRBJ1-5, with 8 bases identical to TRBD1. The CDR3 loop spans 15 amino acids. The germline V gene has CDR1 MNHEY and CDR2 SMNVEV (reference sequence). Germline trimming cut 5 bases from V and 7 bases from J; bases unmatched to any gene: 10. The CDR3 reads CASSIGTGSLQPQHF. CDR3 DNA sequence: TGTGCCAGCAGTATCGGGACAGGCTCCCTCCAGCCCCAGCATTTT.

The CDR3: CASRSYPGQTYGYTF. The CDR3 DNA is TGTGCCAGCCGCTCATACCCGGGACAGACCTATGGCTACACCTTC. The rearrangement joins TRBV2 to TRBJ1-2; TRBD1 aligns across 7 bases. V trimming: 8 bases; J trimming: 4 bases; junction bases outside the gene matches: 13. The germline CDR1 and CDR2 sequences are SNHLY and FYNNEI. The CDR3 extends over 15 amino acids.

CDR3 sequence reads: CAWRRVHQETQYF. CDR3 sequence (DNA): TGTGCCTGGAGACGGGTACACCAAGAGACCCAGTACTTC. This chain uses TRBV30 with TRBJ2-5; no clear D gene. V dropped 3 bases and J dropped 0 bases, with 8 bases sitting between them. The CDR3 has 13 amino acids. Germline values: CDR1 GTSNPN, CDR2 SVGIG (reference sequence).

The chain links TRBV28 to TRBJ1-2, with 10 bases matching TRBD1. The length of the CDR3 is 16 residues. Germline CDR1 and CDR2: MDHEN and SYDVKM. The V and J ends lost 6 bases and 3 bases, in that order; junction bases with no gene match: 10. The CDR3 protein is CASRARDRGSDYGYTF. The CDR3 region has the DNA TGTGCCAGCAGGGCCCGGGACAGGGGATCGGACTATGGCTACACCTTC.

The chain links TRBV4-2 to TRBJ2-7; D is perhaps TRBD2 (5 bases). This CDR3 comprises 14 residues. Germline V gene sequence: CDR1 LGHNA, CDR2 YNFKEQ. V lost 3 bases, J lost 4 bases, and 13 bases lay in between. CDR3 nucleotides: TGTGCCAGCAGCCATCGGGAACAAGTTTACGAGCAGTACTTC. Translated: CASSHREQVYEQYF.

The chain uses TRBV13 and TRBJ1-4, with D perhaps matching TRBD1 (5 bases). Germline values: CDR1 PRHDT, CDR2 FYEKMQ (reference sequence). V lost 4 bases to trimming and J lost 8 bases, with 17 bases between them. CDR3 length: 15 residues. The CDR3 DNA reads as TGTGCCAGCAGCTCAGGACACGGTTTCAGCGAAAAACTGTTTTTT. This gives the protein CASSSGHGFSEKLFF.

The DNA for the CDR3 is TGTGCCATCAGTGAGGGACTAGCGGCCAGCACAGATACGCAGTATTTT. It yields the protein CAISEGLAASTDTQYF. The chain employs TRBV10-3 and TRBJ2-3; 10 bases fit TRBD2. The ends lost 2 bases at V and 0 bases at J; junction bases unmatched: 2. Germline-derived CDR1 and CDR2 are ENHRY and SYGVKD. The CDR3 is made up of 16 amino acids.

For the CDR3, the DNA is TGTGCCAGCAGCTTAGTTCCAGAGGGATACGAGCAGTACTTC. Translated, it gives CASSLVPEGYEQYF. The rearrangement joins TRBV11-1 to TRBJ2-7; TRBD2 is a possible D gene (5 bases). Deletions cut 1 base from V and 4 bases from J, with 11 bases between. CDR3 length equals 14 residues. Germline CDR1 and CDR2: SGHAT and FQDESV (reference sequence).

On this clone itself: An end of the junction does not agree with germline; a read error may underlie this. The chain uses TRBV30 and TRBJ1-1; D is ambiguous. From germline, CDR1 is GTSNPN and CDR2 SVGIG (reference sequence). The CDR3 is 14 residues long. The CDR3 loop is CAWSLGVGNSEAFF. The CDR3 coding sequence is TGTGCCTGGAGTCTCGGGGTAGGAAACAGTGAAGCTTTCTTT.

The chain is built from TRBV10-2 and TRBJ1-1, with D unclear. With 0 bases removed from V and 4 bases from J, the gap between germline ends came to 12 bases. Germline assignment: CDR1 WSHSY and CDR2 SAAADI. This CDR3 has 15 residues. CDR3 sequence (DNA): TGCGCCAGCAGTGAGTCGTTAGGGTTTGGCACTGAAGCTTTCTTT. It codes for CASSESLGFGTEAFF.

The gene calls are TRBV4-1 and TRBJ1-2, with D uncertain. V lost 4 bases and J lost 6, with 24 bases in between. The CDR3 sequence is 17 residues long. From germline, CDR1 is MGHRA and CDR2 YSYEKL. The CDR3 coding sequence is TGCGCCAGCAGCCCTGAGGCTAGCCGGGTTTTCTTCCATGGCTACACCTTC. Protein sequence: CASSPEASRVFFHGYTF.

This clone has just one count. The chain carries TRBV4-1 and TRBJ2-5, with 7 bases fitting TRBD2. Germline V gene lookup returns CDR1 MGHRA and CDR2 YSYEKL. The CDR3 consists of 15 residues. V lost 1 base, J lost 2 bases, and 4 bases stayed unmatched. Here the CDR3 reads CASSQGGRVQETQYF. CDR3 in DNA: TGCGCCAGCAGCCAAGGGGGGAGGGTTCAAGAGACCCAGTACTTC.

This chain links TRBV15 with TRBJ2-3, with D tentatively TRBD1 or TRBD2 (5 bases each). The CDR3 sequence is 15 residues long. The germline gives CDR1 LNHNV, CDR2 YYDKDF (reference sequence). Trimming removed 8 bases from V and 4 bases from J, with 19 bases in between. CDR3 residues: CATGTGTARADTQYF. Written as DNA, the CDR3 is TGTGCCACCGGAACCGGGACCGCCCGTGCAGATACGCAGTATTTT.

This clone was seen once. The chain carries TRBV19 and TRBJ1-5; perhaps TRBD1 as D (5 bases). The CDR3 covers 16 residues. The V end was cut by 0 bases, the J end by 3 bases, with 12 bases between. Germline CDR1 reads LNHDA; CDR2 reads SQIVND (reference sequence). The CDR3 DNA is TGTGCCAGTAGTATAGATGGGGCAGGATTCAATCAGCCCCAGCATTTT. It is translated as CASSIDGAGFNQPQHF. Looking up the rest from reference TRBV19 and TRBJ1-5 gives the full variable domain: DGGITQSPKYLFRKEGQNVTLSCEQNLNHDAMYWYRQDPGQGLRLIYYSQIVNDFQKGDIAEGYSVSREKKESFPLTVTSAQKNPTAFYLCASSIDGAGFNQPQHFGDGTRLSIL.

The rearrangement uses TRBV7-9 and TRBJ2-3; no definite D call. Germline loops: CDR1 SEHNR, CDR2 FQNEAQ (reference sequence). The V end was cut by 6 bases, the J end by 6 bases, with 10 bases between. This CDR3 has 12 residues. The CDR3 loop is CASRVGVDTQYF. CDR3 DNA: TGTGCCAGCAGGGTGGGTGTGGATACGCAGTATTTT.

DNA of the CDR3: TGTGCCAGCAGTGAACTGACTGCTGGACCCGGGGTAATGAACACTGAAGCTTTCTTT. It specifies CASSELTAGPGVMNTEAFF. This chain links TRBV28 with TRBJ1-1; D is unresolved. The CDR3 is 19 amino acids. Germline lookup yields CDR1 MDHEN and CDR2 SYDVKM. Trimming removed 5 bases from V and 0 bases from J, with 25 bases in between.

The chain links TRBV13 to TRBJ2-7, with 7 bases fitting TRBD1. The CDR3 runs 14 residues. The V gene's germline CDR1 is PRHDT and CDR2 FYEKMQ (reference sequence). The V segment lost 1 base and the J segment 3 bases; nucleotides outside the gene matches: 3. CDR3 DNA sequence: TGTGCCAGCAGCTTAGAGGGGGCGGGCTACGAGCAGTACTTC. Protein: CASSLEGAGYEQYF. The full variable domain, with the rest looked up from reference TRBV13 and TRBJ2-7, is AAGVIQSPRHLIKEKRETATLKCYPIPRHDTVYWYQQGPGQDPQFLISFYEKMQSDKGSIPDRFSAQQFSDYHSELNMSSLELGDSALYFCASSLEGAGYEQYFGPGTRLTVT.

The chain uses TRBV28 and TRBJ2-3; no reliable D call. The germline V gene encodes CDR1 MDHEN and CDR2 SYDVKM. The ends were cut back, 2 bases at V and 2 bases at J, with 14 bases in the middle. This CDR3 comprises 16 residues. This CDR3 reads CASSLRGDLFTDTQYF. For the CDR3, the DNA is TGTGCCAGCAGTTTACGCGGAGATCTGTTCACAGATACGCAGTATTTT.

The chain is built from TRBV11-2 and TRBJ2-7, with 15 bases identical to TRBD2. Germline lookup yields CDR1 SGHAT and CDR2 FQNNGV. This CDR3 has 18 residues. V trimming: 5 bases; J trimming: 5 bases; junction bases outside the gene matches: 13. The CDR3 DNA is TGTGCCAGCAGCGCCCGGACTAGCGGGAGGGCCGGATTTAACGAGCAGTACTTC. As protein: CASSARTSGRAGFNEQYF.

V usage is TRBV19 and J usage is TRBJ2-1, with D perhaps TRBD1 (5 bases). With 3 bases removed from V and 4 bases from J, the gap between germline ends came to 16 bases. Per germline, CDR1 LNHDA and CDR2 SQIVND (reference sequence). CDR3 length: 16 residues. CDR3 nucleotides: TGTGCCAGTAGTATCAACCTAGGGGTAACTTACAATGAGCAGTTCTTC. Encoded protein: CASSINLGVTYNEQFF.

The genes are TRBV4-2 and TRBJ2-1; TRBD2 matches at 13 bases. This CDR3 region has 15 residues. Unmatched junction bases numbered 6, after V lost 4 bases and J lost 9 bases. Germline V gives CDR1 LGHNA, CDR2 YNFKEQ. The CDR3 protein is CASSPGLAGTAEQFF. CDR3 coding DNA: TGTGCCAGCAGCCCGGGACTAGCGGGAACAGCTGAGCAGTTCTTC.

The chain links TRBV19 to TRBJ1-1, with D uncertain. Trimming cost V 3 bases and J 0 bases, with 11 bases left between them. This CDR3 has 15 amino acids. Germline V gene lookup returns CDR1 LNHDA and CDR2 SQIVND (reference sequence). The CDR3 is CASSMHGSMNTEAFF. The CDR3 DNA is TGTGCCAGTAGTATGCACGGCAGCATGAACACTGAAGCTTTCTTT.

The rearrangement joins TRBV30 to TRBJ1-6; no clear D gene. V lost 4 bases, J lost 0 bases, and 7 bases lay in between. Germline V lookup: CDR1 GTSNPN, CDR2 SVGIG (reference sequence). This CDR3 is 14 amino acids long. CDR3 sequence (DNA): TGTGCCTGGAAACTAAGCTCCTATAATTCACCCCTCCACTTT. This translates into CAWKLSSYNSPLHF.

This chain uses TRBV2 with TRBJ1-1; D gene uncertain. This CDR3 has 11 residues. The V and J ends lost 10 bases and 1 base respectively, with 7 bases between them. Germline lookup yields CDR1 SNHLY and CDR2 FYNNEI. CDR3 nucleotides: TGTGCCACTACAGCGAACACTGAAGCTTTCTTT. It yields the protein CATTANTEAFF.

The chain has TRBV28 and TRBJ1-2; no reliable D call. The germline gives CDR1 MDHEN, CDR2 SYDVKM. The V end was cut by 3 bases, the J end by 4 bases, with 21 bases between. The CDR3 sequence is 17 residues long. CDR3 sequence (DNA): TGTGCCAGCAGTTTCTCCCCCCCCCGGACCGAAGTCTATGGCTACACCTTC. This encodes CASSFSPPRTEVYGYTF.

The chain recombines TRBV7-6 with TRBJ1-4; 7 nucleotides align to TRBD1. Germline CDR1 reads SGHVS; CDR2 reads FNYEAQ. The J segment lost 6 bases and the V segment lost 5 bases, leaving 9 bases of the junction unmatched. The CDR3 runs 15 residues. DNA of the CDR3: TGTGCCAGCAGCCCCCACAGGGGACGGGATGAAAAACTGTTTTTT. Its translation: CASSPHRGRDEKLFF.

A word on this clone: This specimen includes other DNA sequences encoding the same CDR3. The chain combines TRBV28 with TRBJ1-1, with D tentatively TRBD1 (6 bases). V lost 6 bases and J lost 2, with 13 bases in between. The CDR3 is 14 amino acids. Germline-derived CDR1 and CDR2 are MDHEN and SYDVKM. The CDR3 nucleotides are TGTGCCAGCAGCCTTAGGACAGTCAACACTGAAGCTTTCTTT. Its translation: CASSLRTVNTEAFF. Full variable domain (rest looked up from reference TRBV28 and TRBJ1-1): DVKVTQSSRYLVKRTGEKVFLECVQDMDHENMFWYRQDPGLGLRLIYFSYDVKMKEKGDIPEGYSVSREKKERFSLILESASTNQTSMYLCASSLRTVNTEAFFGQGTRLTVV.

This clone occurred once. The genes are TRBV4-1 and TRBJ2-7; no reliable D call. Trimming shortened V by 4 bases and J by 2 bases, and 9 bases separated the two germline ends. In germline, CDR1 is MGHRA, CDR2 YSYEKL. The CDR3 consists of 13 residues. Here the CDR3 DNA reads TGCGCCAGCAGCCGGTGGGCAGCCTACGAGCAGTACTTC. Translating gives CASSRWAAYEQYF.

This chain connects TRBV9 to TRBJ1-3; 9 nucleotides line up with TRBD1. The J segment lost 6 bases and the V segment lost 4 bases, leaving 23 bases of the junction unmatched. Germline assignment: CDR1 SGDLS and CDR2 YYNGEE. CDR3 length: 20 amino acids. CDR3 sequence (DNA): TGTGCCAGCAGCCCGACCCGGGACAGGGCAATCATGTCTTACTCAAACACCATATATTTT. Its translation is CASSPTRDRAIMSYSNTIYF.

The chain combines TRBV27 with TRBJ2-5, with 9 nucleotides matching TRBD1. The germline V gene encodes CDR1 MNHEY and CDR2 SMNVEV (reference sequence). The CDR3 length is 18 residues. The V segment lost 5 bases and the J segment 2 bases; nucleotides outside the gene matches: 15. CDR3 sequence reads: CASSPHLQTGGRQETQYF. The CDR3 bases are TGTGCCAGCAGTCCACACCTTCAGACAGGGGGAAGGCAAGAGACCCAGTACTTC.